Included here is one TCR beta chain sequence, with context. Its antigen is still unknown. No much larger clone is present one base from it, and per-base qualities are unavailable. Library preparation employed the immunoSEQ multiplex PCR assay. Per the source publication's procedure: A statistical classification framework was developed to diagnose cytomegalovirus status using the catalog of TCR beta chain sequences. TCRdb provides this immuneACCESS table in a form limited to in-frame rearrangements. Some clones are lacking; in checked studies, under half of them reflect an unresolved V gene, and why the rest are absent is not known. For V, J and clone size, that table is used; D and trimming come from the DNA. The table for this sample lists 150,000 or so clones; 80% to 90% of them were counted only once. The ten top clones hold about 6.4% of the sample. The donors were included in the validation cohort of approximately 120 subjects, a group kept apart from the roughly 670-subject first cohort.

According to the germline V gene (reference sequence), CDR1 reads MNHNY and CDR2 reads SVGAGI. V and J are trimmed by 4 bases and 0 bases, and the gene matches miss 6 bases of the junction. Its CDR3 holds 15 amino acids, cysteine through phenylalanine. Kept here is only the CDR3 DNA, which spans 45 bases and is read in frame from base 1. The data originate from a study of cytomegalovirus exposure and HLA in healthy donors (dated by TCRdb to about 2017). Regarding the study in general: According to a later analysis, the 120 or so validation repertoires were produced on the same platform as the approximately 610 repertoires of the first cohort. To predict cytomegalovirus infection status, the study combined high-throughput TCR immunosequencing, statistical association of individual TCRs with disease status, and machine learning. The study was designed to test whether signatures of past pathogen exposure could be identified by cataloging public T cell receptors. Besides the first cohort of 666 subjects, a separate validation cohort made up of 95 to 150 different subjects was used. On the study overall, not on this receptor specifically: In a later analysis, TCRs clustered in the first cohort were found to also tend to co-occur in the roughly 110 validation repertoires, with 90% to 95% of cluster scores above 0. Three of the identified cytomegalovirus-associated TCR beta chains were confirmed in vitro to be specific for cytomegalovirus antigens. A later analysis had no HLA typing for the validation cohort, so co-occurrence there was scored across all 110 or so repertoires. The authors suggested that the approach could potentially be extended to other disease states and immunological phenotypes. Cytomegalovirus status was reported to be diagnosed by the classifier with high specificity and sensitivity in both the original and validation cohorts. A total of some 180 TCR beta chains were listed by the study as associated with cytomegalovirus. Across donors, most TCR sequences were observed very rarely, whereas some public TCRs were present in many individuals.

The chain is made from TRBV6-6 and TRBJ2-7; TRBD2 agrees with 7 junctional bases. Sequenced input: PBMCs. The sequence was obtained from a woman between 25 and 40 years old in good health and CMV-seropositive. The encoded CDR3 is CASSSSGGTSYEQYF. Here is the DNA: TGTGCCAGCAGTTCCTCGGGAGGAACCTCCTACGAGCAGTACTTC.